Sequencing of this T cell receptor (beta chain) was carried out in a study of blood T cell repertoires in COVID-19. Repertoires were generated with immunoSEQ multiplex PCR, while TCRdb's copy carries only in-frame clones and drops some. There are roughly 400,000 clones in the sample; 85% to 90% occur only once, and 10% lies in the top ten. This CDR3 region has 18 residues. The V gene's germline CDR1 is KGHSH and CDR2 LQKENI. V dropped 2 bases and J dropped 9; count of bases not matched to a gene: 14. The rearrangement joins TRBV18 to TRBJ1-6; TRBD1 matches at 9 bases. This sequence originates from a woman in her forties or fifties who had recovered from COVID-19. Sequencing input: PBMCs or T cells enriched from blood (not recorded which). CDR3 nucleotide sequence: TGTGCCAGCTCACCAAGGCTTCCAGGTGGGACAGGGCCTTCACCCCTCCACTTT. Its protein is CASSPRLPGGTGPSPLHF.